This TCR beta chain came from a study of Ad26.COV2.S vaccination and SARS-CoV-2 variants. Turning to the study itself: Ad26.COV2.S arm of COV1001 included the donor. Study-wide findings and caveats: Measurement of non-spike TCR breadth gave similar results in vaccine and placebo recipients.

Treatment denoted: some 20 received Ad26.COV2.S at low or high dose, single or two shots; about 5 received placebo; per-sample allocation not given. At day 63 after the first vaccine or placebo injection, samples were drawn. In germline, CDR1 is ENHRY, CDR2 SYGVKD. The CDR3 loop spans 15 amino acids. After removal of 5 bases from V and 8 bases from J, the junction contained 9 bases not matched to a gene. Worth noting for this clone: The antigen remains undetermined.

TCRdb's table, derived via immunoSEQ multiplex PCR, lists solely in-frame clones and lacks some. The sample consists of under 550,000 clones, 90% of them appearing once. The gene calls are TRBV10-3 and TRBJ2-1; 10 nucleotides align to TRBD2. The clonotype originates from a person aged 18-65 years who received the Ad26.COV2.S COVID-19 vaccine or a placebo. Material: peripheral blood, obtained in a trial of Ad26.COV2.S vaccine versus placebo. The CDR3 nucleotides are TGTGCCATCAGTTCAGGGACTAGCGCTTGGGATGAGCAGTTCTTC. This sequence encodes CAISSGTSAWDEQFF.